This T cell receptor (beta chain) comes out of a study of radiation and T cells in renal cell carcinoma. Study outcomes and limitations: Irradiated tumors had higher TCR clonality than control tumors.

The germline gives CDR1 LNHDA, CDR2 SQIVND (reference sequence). The CDR3 is 14 residues long. V was shortened by 6 bases and J by 3 bases, with 14 bases between the two germline ends. As to this clone: The antigen remains undetermined.

Here immunoSEQ multiplex PCR was the method, and the copy in TCRdb shows in-frame clones only, minus some. The sample includes 12,000 to 15,000 clones, around 50% of them seen just once. Treatment reported: treatment-naive control, cytoreductive nephrectomy. Control samples are tumors resected by cytoreductive nephrectomy without prior radiation. The sample here was tumor tissue, taken from a patient whose treatment was nephrectomy without radiotherapy. The sequence was obtained from a man aged 45-65 years with renal cell carcinoma. The rearrangement links TRBV19 to TRBJ1-1; no clear D gene. CDR3 nucleotides: TGTGCCAGTAGGATACGGACGTTGGACACTGAAGCTTTCTTT. This translates into CASRIRTLDTEAFF.